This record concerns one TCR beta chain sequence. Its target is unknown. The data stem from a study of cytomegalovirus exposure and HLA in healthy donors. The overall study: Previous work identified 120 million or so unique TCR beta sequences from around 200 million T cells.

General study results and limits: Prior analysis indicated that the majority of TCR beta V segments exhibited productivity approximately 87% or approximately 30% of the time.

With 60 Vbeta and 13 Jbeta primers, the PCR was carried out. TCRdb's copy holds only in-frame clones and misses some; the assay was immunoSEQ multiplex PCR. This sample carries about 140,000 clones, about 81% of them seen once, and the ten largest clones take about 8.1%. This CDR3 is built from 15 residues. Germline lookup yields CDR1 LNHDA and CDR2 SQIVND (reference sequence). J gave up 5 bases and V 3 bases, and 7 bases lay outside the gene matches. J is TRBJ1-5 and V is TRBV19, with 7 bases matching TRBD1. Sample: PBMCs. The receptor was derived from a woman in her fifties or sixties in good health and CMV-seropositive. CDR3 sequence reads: CASSIGGTVDQPQHF. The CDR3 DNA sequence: TGTGCCAGTAGTATTGGAGGGACAGTAGATCAGCCCCAGCATTTT.